Listed here are 21 T cell receptor beta chains from one sample, sequenced in a study of a mutant IDH1 vaccine in newly diagnosed glioma. As for time point: week 5, during vaccination. Doses of 300 ug of mutant IDH1 20-mer peptide were given with topical imiquimod. The data were produced by immunoSEQ multiplex PCR, yet TCRdb's version contains in-frame clones alone and is incomplete. The table shows about 42,000 clones, with approximately 85% occurring only once. These receptors have no known antigen. Sequencing used PBMCs, obtained from a glioma patient whose treatment included an IDH1 peptide vaccine. Every receptor here comes from a man in his forties with glioma.

The chain carries TRBV28 and TRBJ1-2; 8 bases align to TRBD1. The V and J ends lost 5 bases and 7 bases, in that order; junction bases with no gene match: 3. The length of the CDR3 is 12 residues. Germline assignment: CDR1 MDHEN and CDR2 SYDVKM. CDR3 coding DNA: TGTGCCAGCAGTCTCAGGGGGCCTGGCTACACCTTC. Protein sequence: CASSLRGPGYTF.

V gene TRBV7-2 combines with J gene TRBJ2-7; 9 bases match TRBD2. Losses at the gene ends were 5 bases for V and 3 bases for J; bases not matched to a gene: 8. The CDR3 length is 15 residues. Germline-derived CDR1 and CDR2 are SGHTA and FQGNSA. The CDR3 DNA reads as TGTGCCAGCAGCCCTGAAAGCGGGAGGAGCTACGAGCAGTACTTC. The encoded protein is CASSPESGRSYEQYF.

The V call is TRBV4-1, the J call TRBJ2-1; D gene ambiguous. V was trimmed by 4 bases and J by 0 bases, leaving 16 bases between them. CDR1 is MGHRA and CDR2 is YSYEKL in the germline V gene. The CDR3 length is 17 residues. The CDR3 loop is CASSPPSGPYSYNEQFF. CDR3 DNA: TGCGCCAGCAGCCCCCCCTCCGGGCCGTACTCCTACAATGAGCAGTTCTTC.

V gene TRBV19 combines with J gene TRBJ1-5, with 8 bases that match TRBD1. The germline V gene encodes CDR1 LNHDA and CDR2 SQIVND (reference sequence). This CDR3 contains 15 residues. The ends lost 4 bases at V and 6 bases at J; junction bases unmatched: 8. DNA for the CDR3: TGTGCCAGTAGTAAGGGACAGGAATTTGGTCAGCCCCAGCATTTT. Residues: CASSKGQEFGQPQHF.

The chain links TRBV27 to TRBJ2-7; D is possibly TRBD1 or TRBD2 (5 bases each). Germline lookup yields CDR1 MNHEY and CDR2 SMNVEV (reference sequence). The CDR3 totals 15 residues. Between the trimmed V and J ends, which lost 6 bases and 0 bases, there was a span of 15 bases. The CDR3 DNA sequence: TGTGCCAGCAGGTCCGGGACCGAACCCTCCTACGAGCAGTACTTC. It translates to CASRSGTEPSYEQYF.

The V and J genes are TRBV7-9 and TRBJ1-2; 11 bases are a match to TRBD1. The CDR3 loop spans 17 amino acids. Unmatched junction bases numbered 14, after V lost 7 bases and J lost 4 bases. The germline V gene has CDR1 SEHNR and CDR2 FQNEAQ (reference sequence). As DNA, the CDR3 is TGTGCCAGCACCTCCTCGGGACAGGGGGTAAGGAGCTATGGCTACACCTTC. Protein product: CASTSSGQGVRSYGYTF.

The J gene is TRBJ1-5, the V gene TRBV30; D is ambiguous. The CDR3 has 13 amino acids. In germline, CDR1 is GTSNPN, CDR2 SVGIG (reference sequence). V was cut by 8 bases and J by 3 bases, with 14 bases left in between. The CDR3 DNA reads as TGTGCCAGTTCTGTGGCCCTCAATCAGCCCCAGCATTTT. The encoded protein is CASSVALNQPQHF.

This clone appeared a single time. The rearrangement uses TRBV19 and TRBJ2-7; D is unresolved. Germline-derived CDR1 and CDR2 are LNHDA and SQIVND (reference sequence). The CDR3 has 14 amino acids. Trimming pared 0 bases from V and 3 bases from J, leaving 9 bases between. As DNA, the CDR3 is TGTGCCAGTAGTATAGATGGCCGCCACTACGAGCAGTACTTC. Encoded protein: CASSIDGRHYEQYF.

The chain carries TRBV28 and TRBJ2-5, with a weak D call TRBD2 (5 bases). Per the germline V gene, CDR1 is MDHEN and CDR2 is SYDVKM. The V end lost 5 bases, the J end lost 5 bases, and 15 bases lay between the germline ends. This CDR3 region has 14 residues. CDR3 amino acids: CASSPPHGMETQYF. The CDR3 coding sequence is TGTGCCAGCAGTCCCCCCCACGGGATGGAGACCCAGTACTTC.

The gene calls are TRBV7-9 and TRBJ2-3; 9 bases match TRBD2. Per germline, CDR1 SEHNR and CDR2 FQNEAQ (reference sequence). This CDR3 has 19 amino acids. V shed 3 bases, J shed 1 base, and the junction held 14 bases outside the gene matches. CDR3 in DNA: TGTGCCAGCAGCTTCAGCGGGACTAGCCGGGGGTTGGGCACAGATACGCAGTATTTT. It encodes CASSFSGTSRGLGTDTQYF.

The chain is built from TRBV6-1 and TRBJ2-3; D is perhaps TRBD2 (5 bases). Deletions cut 0 bases from V and 2 bases from J, with 9 bases between. CDR1 is MNHNS and CDR2 is SASEGT in the germline V gene. The CDR3 covers 15 residues. CDR3 sequence reads: CASSEAREITDTQYF. CDR3 coding DNA: TGTGCCAGCAGTGAAGCCCGGGAAATCACAGATACGCAGTATTTT.

The rearrangement links TRBV12-5 to TRBJ2-7; D is unclear. The CDR3 sequence is 12 residues long. V lost 1 base, J lost 3 bases, and 4 bases lay in between. Per germline, CDR1 LGHNT and CDR2 FRNRAP. CDR3 amino acids: CASGLDHYEQYF. In nucleotides, the CDR3 is TGTGCTAGTGGTTTGGACCACTACGAGCAGTACTTC.

The chain combines TRBV28 with TRBJ1-1; no firm D call. V was cut by 7 bases and J by 1 base, with 7 bases left in between. The CDR3 is made up of 12 amino acids. Germline V gene data show CDR1 as MDHEN and CDR2 as SYDVKM. DNA of the CDR3: TGTGCCAGCACCAGTTCGAACACTGAAGCTTTCTTT. This codes for CASTSSNTEAFF.

This chain connects TRBV9 to TRBJ1-2; D perhaps matches TRBD1 (6 bases). The CDR3 contains 14 residues. The V gene's germline CDR1 is SGDLS and CDR2 YYNGEE. Trimming took 5 bases from V and 8 from J, leaving 19 bases between them. Here the CDR3 DNA reads TGTGCCAGCAGACTTCAGGGGAGGTCGGGAGGCTACACCTTC. It encodes CASRLQGRSGGYTF.

This clone occurred a few times. The chain combines TRBV10-3 with TRBJ1-1, with 7 bases that match TRBD1. The germline V gene has CDR1 ENHRY and CDR2 SYGVKD. There are 14 residues in the CDR3. V lost 10 bases and J lost 3; bases outside the gene matches: 11. The CDR3 protein is CASRARDSHTEAFF. In DNA, the CDR3 is TGTGCCAGCCGCGCCAGGGACAGCCACACTGAAGCTTTCTTT.

The chain uses TRBV4-3 and TRBJ1-2, with TRBD1 as a possible D gene (5 bases). The V end lost 3 bases, the J end lost 0 bases, and 14 bases lay between the germline ends. The V gene's germline CDR1 is LGHNA and CDR2 YSLEER. The CDR3 covers 16 residues. This CDR3 reads CASSQGRTDTNYGYTF. The DNA of the CDR3 is TGCGCCAGCAGCCAGGGTCGGACGGACACTAACTATGGCTACACCTTC.

This sequence joins TRBV7-2 and TRBJ2-3; TRBD2 might be the D (6 bases). The V end lost 1 base, the J end lost 0 bases, and 8 bases lay between the germline ends. Looked up from germline, CDR1 is SGHTA and CDR2 is FQGNSA. This CDR3 region has 15 residues. This CDR3 is CASSLDSGSTDTQYF. CDR3 in DNA: TGTGCCAGCAGCTTAGATAGCGGTAGCACAGATACGCAGTATTTT.

V usage is TRBV9 and J usage is TRBJ1-2; 7 bases are a match to TRBD1. Per germline, CDR1 SGDLS and CDR2 YYNGEE. The V gene end was trimmed by 7 bases and the J gene end by 8 bases; junction bases not matched to a gene: 14. The CDR3 loop spans 14 amino acids. In nucleotides, the CDR3 is TGTGCCAGCTCCTACATGGGCCAGGGGGACGGCTACACCTTC. Translated: CASSYMGQGDGYTF.

This clone was detected only once. This chain links TRBV6-6 with TRBJ1-2, with TRBD1 identical over 9 bases. Losses at the gene ends were 4 bases for V and 8 bases for J; bases not matched to a gene: 2. CDR1 and CDR2 from the germline V gene are MNHNY and SVGAGI (reference sequence). The CDR3 is 12 amino acids. The CDR3 region has the DNA TGTGCCAGCAGTTCGACAGGGGGGGGCTACACCTTC. This encodes CASSSTGGGYTF.

This chain joins TRBV6-6 and TRBJ1-4; TRBD1 might be the D (6 bases). V dropped 2 bases and J dropped 10 bases, with 14 bases sitting between them. CDR1 MNHNY and CDR2 SVGAGI come from the germline V gene (reference sequence). The CDR3 is made up of 14 amino acids. The CDR3, as DNA: TGTGCCAGCAGTTACGGGGACATTTGGGCAAAACTGTTTTTT. It encodes CASSYGDIWAKLFF.

V is TRBV4-3 and J is TRBJ2-1; D gene uncertain. Germline CDR1 LGHNA, CDR2 YSLEER. The CDR3 consists of 17 residues. Trimming took 0 bases from V and 0 from J, leaving 12 bases between them. DNA of the CDR3: TGCGCCAGCAGCCAAGATCTTCCAGCGACCTCCTACAATGAGCAGTTCTTC. Encoded protein: CASSQDLPATSYNEQFF.